This entry features one T cell receptor beta chain sequence. This sample was included in a study of cytomegalovirus exposure and HLA in healthy donors. Here immunoSEQ multiplex PCR was the method, and the copy in TCRdb shows in-frame clones only, minus some. This sample has roughly 140,000 clones, with about 89% found just once. Trimming cost V 8 bases and J 3 bases; bases outside gene matches: 5. The CDR3 sequence is 13 residues long. Per the germline V gene, CDR1 is SGHNT and CDR2 is YENEEA. The source material was PBMCs. This receptor was obtained from a woman between 18 and 30 years old in good health and CMV-seropositive. V usage is TRBV11-3 and J usage is TRBJ1-1; 8 positions match TRBD1. The CDR3 nucleotides are TGTGCCAGCGAAGGACAGGGAGACACTGAAGCTTTCTTT. Residues: CASEGQGDTEAFF.